This is a list of T cell receptor beta chains from one sample in a study of blood T cell repertoires in COVID-19. Profiled with immunoSEQ multiplex PCR; TCRdb holds only in-frame clones, not every one. Among some 140,000 clones listed, 65% to 80% were seen once. Sequencing input: peripheral blood. Receptor source: a man between 60 and 75 years old with acute or convalescent COVID-19. The CDR3 runs from the conserved cysteine through the conserved F or W. The order of the fields is clone size, J gene, V gene, D gene, CDR3 DNA, CDR3 protein. A D gene is named only where the DNA matches it firmly. For some rows the clone size is stated as once, few or many, or as a class when expanded; others skip it.

>.|TRBJ1-2|TRBV18|TRBD1
TGTGCCAGCTCACCACGGGGACAGGGAGACTATGGCTACACCTTC
CASSPRGQGDYGYTF
>.|TRBJ1-2|TRBV3-1/TRBV3-2|.
TGTGCCAGCAGCCAAGAGCTGGCAGCTCAGGGTGGCTACACCTTC
CASSQELAAQGGYTF
>many|TRBJ1-2|TRBV3-1/TRBV3-2|.
TGTGCCAGCAGCAGACTCGCTAACTATGGCTACACCTTC
CASSRLANYGYTF
>.|TRBJ2-7|TRBV27|.
TGTGCCAGCAGTTTCTTTGGCGGAGGACTGTACGAGCAGTACTTC
CASSFFGGGLYEQYF
>once|TRBJ1-5|TRBV6-2/TRBV6-3|TRBD1
TGTGCCAGCAGCCACCGGGACAGGGGGATATCACAGCCCCAGCATTTT
CASSHRDRGISQPQHF
>.|TRBJ2-3|TRBV7-9|.
TGTGCCAGCAGCTTAGCGGGAGCAGATACGCAGTATTTT
CASSLAGADTQYF
>.|TRBJ1-5|TRBV7-2|TRBD1
TGTGCCAGCAGCCCTCCCGGACAGGGGAGGCAGCCCCAGCATTTT
CASSPPGQGRQPQHF
>few|TRBJ1-3|TRBV5-1|.
TGCGCCAGCAGCTTGAGCGGGAGCTCTGGAAACACCATATATTTT
CASSLSGSSGNTIYF
>.|TRBJ2-3|TRBV27|.
TGTGCCAGCAGTTTCAATTTAGCAGATACGCAGTATTTT
CASSFNLADTQYF
>.|TRBJ1-5|TRBV5-6|.
TGTGCCAGCAGCTTTTATAGCAATCAGCCCCAGCATTTT
CASSFYSNQPQHF
>many|TRBJ2-1|TRBV14|.
TGTGCCAGCAGTCGCCTGAAAGGCGCCCTAGAGGGCCCGGGGGTTTACAATGAGCAGTTCTTC
CASSRLKGALEGPGVYNEQFF